This T cell receptor (beta chain) originates from a study of blood T cell repertoires in COVID-19. The data were produced by immunoSEQ multiplex PCR, yet TCRdb's version contains in-frame clones alone and is incomplete. Found here are around 45,000 clones, more than 65% of them singletons; the top ten hold 23%. The ends lost 4 bases at V and 5 bases at J; junction bases unmatched: 2. The CDR3 has 12 residues. Looked up from germline, CDR1 is LGHDT and CDR2 is YNNKEL (reference sequence). Specimen: peripheral blood. This sequence joins TRBV3-1 (or the pseudogene TRBV3-2) and TRBJ2-7, with 7 bases that match TRBD1. The TCR originated in a woman aged 55 to 70 with acute or convalescent COVID-19. The CDR3 sequence: CASSRQGHEQYF. In DNA, the CDR3 is TGTGCCAGCAGCCGACAGGGCCACGAGCAGTACTTC.